What follows describes a single T cell receptor (beta chain). The data were obtained in a study of blood T cell repertoires in COVID-19. Whole-study context: Researchers got acute and convalescent COVID-19 samples from the United States, Italy and Spain. In each case, the material was cDNA or gDNA derived from T cells, B-cell-depleted T cells, or PBMCs.

Original processing methods: Cell counts per sample came from amplifying reference gene primers. The protocol was immunoSEQ multiplex PCR, while the TCRdb copy is restricted to in-frame clones and leaves out a portion. From that table come the V and J calls and clone size; the DNA was used to work out D and trimming. The table shows approximately 50,000 clones, with 75% to 90% occurring only once. Germline-derived CDR1 and CDR2 are MNHEY and SVGAGI. Trimming took 3 bases from V and 6 from J, leaving 9 bases between them. The CDR3 is 13 residues long. The chain carries TRBV6-5 and TRBJ2-1; D is possibly TRBD1 (6 bases). This TCR was recovered from a human donor in a cohort sampled during active COVID-19. Sequenced material: peripheral blood. Here the CDR3 DNA reads TGTGCCAGCAGTTATACAGGGACCAATGAGCAGTTCTTC. It translates to CASSYTGTNEQFF.